The T cell receptor beta chain described here comes from a study of glioma-infiltrating T cells. Study-wide results and caveats: Tissue and blood shared very few CDR3 sequences. Non-neoplastic patients had below-expected tissue-blood divergence, while all gliomas exceeded expectation.

V was clipped by 2 bases and J by 6 bases; unmatched bases: 7. The length of the CDR3 is 14 residues. Germline V gene sequence: CDR1 MGHRA, CDR2 YSYEKL. This clonotype was detected ten times or more. Its antigen is still unknown. Amplification of TCR alpha and beta CDR3 regions from RNA used iRepertoire nested multiplex PCR. One-step reverse transcription and amplification started from approximately 100-400 ng of tissue mRNA or PBMC total RNA. One entry per CDR3 protein, called by TCRdb with MiXCR from the multiplex PCR reads. The sample carries more than 95,000 distinct CDR3 sequences, around 29% recorded once.

What was sequenced was glioma tissue, nonneoplastic brain tissue, or PBMCs (not recorded which). V is TRBV4-1 and J is TRBJ2-7; TRBD1 matches 7 bases. The clonotype was recovered from a human donor with low-grade glioma or glioblastoma, undergoing nonglioma brain surgery, or in good health (not recorded which). The CDR3 loop is CASSQHWTGFEQYF. The DNA of the CDR3 is TGCGCCAGCAGCCAACATTGGACAGGTTTCGAGCAGTACTTC.